At least ten counts were recorded for the clone carrying this T cell receptor (beta chain). Its antigen is as yet unknown. These data originate in a study of T-cell reconstitution after alpha-beta-depleted transplantation in children. Study-level results: Fresh T-cell production supplied most of the T-cell counts and diversity seen one year after transplant. For some patients, TCRbeta diversity was high at day 60 because of recipient T cells and thymic progenitors that survived. Expanded clones from the graft, numbering several hundred, reportedly supplied alpha-beta T cells about two months after transplant.

Preparation of the TCRbeta library was carried out with unique molecular identifiers. TCRdb reprocessed the PCR reads via MiXCR and lists one record per CDR3 protein. This sample has about 300,000 distinct CDR3 sequences, with around a tenth found just once. Germline-derived CDR1 and CDR2 are SGHTA and FQGTGA. The CDR3 consists of 14 residues. Deletions cut 2 bases from V and 1 base from J, with 8 bases between. The chain is built from TRBV7-3 and TRBJ1-1; no firm D call. The input for sequencing was PBMCs, taken before TCRalphabeta/CD19-depleted stem cell transplant. The receptor's source is a boy under two years old with acute myeloid leukemia, due to receive a stem cell transplant. CDR3 nucleotide sequence: TGTGCCAGCAGCTTAGGGTTGGCGAACACTGAAGCTTTCTTT. It codes for CASSLGLANTEAFF.